The rows below give T cell receptor beta chains drawn from one sample of a study of blood T cell repertoires in COVID-19. The data were produced by immunoSEQ multiplex PCR, yet TCRdb's version contains in-frame clones alone and is incomplete. The table has about 160,000 clones, 80% to 95% seen once. Source material: peripheral blood. The receptors were sampled from a man aged 30 to 39 with COVID-19, enrolled during active disease. The CDR3 runs from the conserved cysteine through the conserved F or W. Fields, in order: clone size, J gene, D gene, V gene, CDR3 protein, CDR3 DNA. A D gene is named only where the DNA matches it firmly. The size entry is marked missing in some rows and otherwise reads once, few, many or a size class.

>.|TRBJ2-7|TRBD1|TRBV6-5
CASSYLGQGYEQYF
TGTGCCAGCAGTTACCTGGGACAGGGGTACGAGCAGTACTTC
>.|TRBJ1-5|.|TRBV2
CASSDGRVGNQPQHF
TGTGCCAGCAGTGACGGCAGGGTGGGCAATCAGCCCCAGCATTTT
>few|TRBJ2-1|TRBD1|TRBV6-5
CASSTVAGGYNEQFF
TGTGCCAGCAGTACCGTGGCAGGGGGCTACAATGAGCAGTTCTTC
>.|TRBJ2-3|TRBD1|TRBV5-1
CASSLGGTGEDTQYF
TGCGCCAGCAGCTTGGGGGGGACAGGGGAAGATACGCAGTATTTT
>.|TRBJ1-2|.|TRBV6-2/TRBV6-3
CASSYSPTGGYTF
TGTGCCAGCAGTTATAGCCCTACGGGAGGCTACACCTTC
>.|TRBJ1-1|TRBD1|TRBV19
CASSTARDRPNNQAFF
TGTGCCAGTAGTACCGCGAGGGACAGACCGAACAATCAAGCTTTCTTT
>.|TRBJ2-2|TRBD2|TRBV18
CASSVAGEGAGELFF
TGTGCCAGCTCCGTGGCGGGAGAGGGAGCCGGGGAGCTGTTTTTT
>.|TRBJ2-1|TRBD2|TRBV28
CASSSEASGIPGEQFF
TGTGCCAGCAGTTCGGAGGCTAGCGGGATCCCGGGTGAGCAGTTCTTC
>once|TRBJ1-5|.|TRBV3-1/TRBV3-2
CASSQGGSQPQHF
TGTGCCAGCAGCCAGGGGGGAAGTCAGCCCCAGCATTTT
>.|TRBJ2-1|TRBD2|TRBV28
CASRPPKGLAGDNEQFF
TGTGCCAGCAGACCGCCCAAGGGCCTAGCGGGAGATAATGAGCAGTTCTTC
>.|TRBJ2-3|.|TRBV4-3
CASSQDGRGARGDTQYF
TGCGCCAGCAGCCAAGATGGACGGGGGGCTCGGGGAGATACGCAGTATTTT
>.|TRBJ2-7|TRBD2|TRBV6-5
CASRGGGPYEQYF
TGTGCCAGCAGGGGCGGGGGGCCCTACGAGCAGTACTTC
>.|TRBJ2-7|TRBD2|TRBV6-5
CASRPGLAGTYEQYF
TGTGCCAGCAGACCCGGACTAGCGGGAACCTACGAGCAGTACTTC
>.|TRBJ1-2|TRBD1|TRBV3-1/TRBV3-2
CASSQETGGWGGYTF
TGTGCCAGCAGCCAAGAAACAGGGGGATGGGGTGGCTACACCTTC
>.|TRBJ2-3|TRBD1|TRBV24-1
CATSDRTGETFLDTDTQYF
TGTGCCACCAGTGATAGGACAGGCGAGACGTTTCTAGACACAGATACGCAGTATTTT
>.|TRBJ1-5|.|TRBV4-1
CASSQDPGGGQPQHF
TGCGCCAGCAGCCAAGATCCCGGGGGAGGTCAGCCCCAGCATTTT